This T cell receptor (beta chain) was documented in a study of blood T cell repertoires in COVID-19. V shed 0 bases and J 3 bases; nucleotides not matched to a gene: 1. Germline loops: CDR1 SGHRS, CDR2 YFSETQ. The CDR3 totals 15 residues. In the original analysis: Nucleated cell counts were estimated from reference gene primer amplification. This table comes from immunoSEQ multiplex PCR, and its TCRdb copy is limited to in-frame clones, with some not included. V and J calls and clone size come straight from that table; D and trimming were deduced from the DNA. The sample lists tens of thousands of clones; 55% to 80% were seen once. On this clone itself: This same CDR3 is encoded by further DNA sequences in the sample.

The specimen was peripheral blood. This TCR came from a woman aged 55-70 years in a cohort sampled during active or convalescent COVID-19. This chain uses TRBV5-1 with TRBJ1-5, with 9 bases fitting TRBD1. DNA for the CDR3: TGCGCCAGCAGCTTGGGGACAGGGGACAATCAGCCCCAGCATTTT. Translation gives CASSLGTGDNQPQHF.